This T cell receptor beta chain appears in the sequencing data of a study of T-cell reconstitution after alpha-beta-depleted transplantation in children. It was with unique molecular identifiers that the TCRbeta library was prepared. Using its own MiXCR run on the PCR reads, TCRdb lists one record per CDR3 protein. The table lists about 230,000 distinct CDR3 sequences, approximately 9.9% of them singletons. This clonotype was detected ten times or more. There are 15 residues in the CDR3. The V end was cut by 2 bases, the J end by 8 bases, with 16 bases between. The germline V gene encodes CDR1 MNHEY and CDR2 SVGAGI.

The chain is built from TRBV6-5 and TRBJ2-1; D possibly corresponds to TRBD1 (5 bases). The starting material was PBMCs from the stem cell graft donor, obtained from the stem cell graft. This clonotype was sampled from a human donor who donated a stem cell graft to a child with SCID. CDR3 coding DNA: TGTGCCAGCAGTTACGCTGGGGCCGATAGGGATGAGCAGTTCTTC. Translating it yields CASSYAGADRDEQFF.